The 25 T cell receptor beta chains reported below all come from one sample, sequenced in a study of T-cell memory formation after mild COVID-19. TCRdb itself ran the 5' RACE reads through MiXCR, one entry per CDR3 protein. The sample consists of 550,000 to 650,000 distinct CDR3 sequences, approximately 15% of them appearing once. The material sequenced was PBMCs or a T cell subset sorted from them (not recorded which). The origin of the receptors is an adult woman who had mild COVID-19 (a few samples of this study predate the infection). Cell type and time point are not known.

This clonotype was seen only a few times. V and J are TRBV19 and TRBJ1-2; TRBD1 matches 9 bases. In germline, CDR1 is LNHDA, CDR2 SQIVND (reference sequence). V lost 7 bases, J lost 7 bases, and 10 bases stayed unmatched. The CDR3 extends over 14 amino acids. CDR3 protein: CASNQQGAFFGYTF. In DNA form, the CDR3 reads TGTGCCAGTAACCAACAGGGGGCGTTCTTTGGCTACACCTTC.

The rearrangement uses TRBV21-1 and TRBJ2-7. TRBV21-1 is a recognized pseudogene. The CDR3 is 12 amino acids. CDR3 bases: TGTGCCAGCAGCAAAATGTTTTCAGGGCAGTACTTC. Its protein product is CASSKMFSGQYF.

This clonotype has only a few counts. This sequence joins TRBV20-1 and TRBJ2-3; D is uncertain. Per germline, CDR1 DFQATT and CDR2 SNEGSKA (reference sequence). The CDR3 contains 12 residues. Trimming shortened V by 6 bases and J by 1 base, and 8 bases separated the two germline ends. CDR3 protein: CSARRGTDTQYF. CDR3 DNA sequence: TGCAGTGCCCGACGAGGCACAGATACGCAGTATTTT.

The chain recombines TRBV20-1 with TRBJ1-3, with D unresolved. The CDR3 is 13 residues long. V gave up 4 bases and J gave up 1 base, with 8 bases separating them. The germline V gene encodes CDR1 DFQATT and CDR2 SNEGSKA (reference sequence). This chain's CDR3 is CSAILGSGNTIYF. The CDR3 bases are TGCAGTGCTATCCTCGGTTCTGGAAACACCATATATTTT.

The sample holds a few counts of this clonotype. This chain connects TRBV5-6 to TRBJ2-3; D remains ambiguous. CDR3 size: 13 residues. The V gene's germline CDR1 is SGHDT and CDR2 YYEEEE. Trimming took 3 bases from V and 6 from J, leaving 11 bases between them. DNA for the CDR3: TGTGCCAGCAGCTCGCCTGGACGTGATACGCAGTATTTT. Residues: CASSSPGRDTQYF. Filled out from reference TRBV5-6 and TRBJ2-3, the complete variable domain reads DAGVTQSPTHLIKTRGQQVTLRCSPKSGHDTVSWYQQALGQGPQFIFQYYEEEERQRGNFPDRFSGHQFPNYSSELNVNALLLGDSALYLCASSSPGRDTQYFGPGTRLTVL.

This chain links TRBV7-6 with TRBJ2-2; D tentatively reads TRBD1 or TRBD2 (5 bases each). The germline gives CDR1 SGHVS, CDR2 FNYEAQ. V was trimmed by 6 bases and J by 5 bases, leaving 16 bases between them. CDR3 length: 15 amino acids. CDR3 residues: CASRKNPGTTGELFF. CDR3 nucleotides: TGTGCCAGCAGAAAGAATCCGGGGACGACCGGGGAGCTGTTTTTT.

This clonotype was counted ten times or more. The V call is TRBV24-1, the J call TRBJ1-3; D possibly corresponds to TRBD1 (5 bases). Germline loops: CDR1 KGHDR, CDR2 SFDVKD. Trimming cost V 4 bases and J 4 bases, with 13 bases left between them. The CDR3 length is 15 residues. The CDR3 is CATSDSGTVGNTIYF. The DNA for the CDR3 is TGTGCCACCAGTGACTCCGGGACGGTAGGAAACACCATATATTTT.

The sample holds a few counts of this clonotype. This chain uses TRBV20-1 with TRBJ2-7; 7 bases line up with TRBD1. The CDR3 runs to 15 residues. The V segment lost 3 bases and the J segment 4 bases; nucleotides outside the gene matches: 12. Looked up from germline, CDR1 is DFQATT and CDR2 is SNEGSKA (reference sequence). Here the CDR3 DNA reads TGCAGTGCTAGCCGCCCTACAGGGGCGAGGTACGAGCAGTACTTC. Protein sequence: CSASRPTGARYEQYF.

The rearrangement uses TRBV7-9 and TRBJ1-4; 7 bases agree with TRBD1. V was clipped by 5 bases and J by 11 bases; unmatched bases: 8. This CDR3 comprises 13 residues. The germline gives CDR1 SEHNR, CDR2 FQNEAQ (reference sequence). CDR3 protein: CASSPGDSRKLFF. In DNA, the CDR3 is TGTGCCAGCAGCCCAGGGGACAGTCGGAAACTGTTTTTT.

This clonotype was seen a handful of times. This rearrangement joins TRBV14 to TRBJ1-1; no clear D gene. V shed 1 base and J shed 2 bases, with 11 bases lying between them. The CDR3 loop spans 15 amino acids. Germline V lookup: CDR1 SGHDN, CDR2 FVKESK. The CDR3 protein is CASSQGSVTNTEAFF. CDR3 coding DNA: TGTGCCAGCAGCCAAGGTTCTGTTACAAACACTGAAGCTTTCTTT. Based on the CDR3 plus reference TRBV14 and TRBJ1-1, the full variable domain is EAGVTQFPSHSVIEKGQTVTLRCDPISGHDNLYWYRRVMGKEIKFLLHFVKESKQDESGMPNNRFLAERTGGTYSTLKVQPAELEDSGVYFCASSQGSVTNTEAFFGQGTRLTVV.

This clonotype has more than one count but fewer than ten. The J gene is TRBJ2-7, the V gene TRBV20-1, with D perhaps being TRBD1 or TRBD2 (5 bases each). CDR1 and CDR2 (germline): DFQATT, SNEGSKA (reference sequence). This CDR3 comprises 14 residues. Trimming took 8 bases from V and 1 from J, leaving 18 bases between them. The CDR3 sequence is CSLKRDPSSYEQYF. The DNA for the CDR3 is TGCAGTCTGAAGAGGGACCCTTCTTCCTACGAGCAGTACTTC.

The CDR3 coding sequence is TGTGCCAGCAGCCCCATGACGGAGGACAATGAGCAGTTCTTC. Amino acid sequence: CASSPMTEDNEQFF. The chain couples TRBV7-3 to TRBJ2-1; tentative D call: TRBD2 (5 bases). The CDR3 contains 14 residues. Germline loops: CDR1 SGHTA, CDR2 FQGTGA. Trimming removed 5 bases at V and 5 bases at J, with 13 bases between.

This CDR3 reads CASSFVLAMQTQYF. DNA of the CDR3: TGTGCCAGCAGTTTTGTGCTAGCAATGCAGACCCAGTACTTC. This rearrangement joins TRBV12-3 or TRBV12-4 to TRBJ2-5; D is perhaps TRBD2 (5 bases). The CDR3 covers 14 residues. V lost 3 bases, J lost 6 bases, and 14 bases lay in between.

This chain links TRBV10-3 with TRBJ2-1; a weak D match, TRBD2 (6 bases). Trimming removed 6 bases at V and 7 bases at J, with 22 bases between. The CDR3 totals 16 residues. The germline CDR1 and CDR2 sequences are ENHRY and SYGVKD. Written as DNA, the CDR3 is TGTGCCATCAGAACTTTCGGCGGGGCTTTGGGGAATGAGCAGTTCTTC. Translation: CAIRTFGGALGNEQFF.

The rearrangement joins TRBV14 to TRBJ2-7; TRBD1 is a possible D gene (6 bases). From germline, CDR1 is SGHDN and CDR2 FVKESK. The CDR3 length is 16 residues. V lost 0 bases and J 6 bases, leaving 18 bases between the germline ends. CDR3 region: CASSQEGGPRVAEQYF. The DNA of the CDR3 is TGTGCCAGCAGCCAAGAAGGGGGACCGAGGGTCGCCGAGCAGTACTTC.

This clonotype was detected a few times. This sequence joins TRBV9 and TRBJ1-1; no reliable D call. This CDR3 region has 17 residues. Trimming took off 2 bases at V and 5 bases at J, with 22 bases between the two ends. Germline loops: CDR1 SGDLS, CDR2 YYNGEE. CDR3 loop: CASSVNSGTTGYTEAFF. In DNA, the CDR3 is TGTGCCAGCAGCGTCAACTCGGGCACTACGGGTTATACTGAAGCTTTCTTT. Drawing the rest from reference TRBV9 and TRBJ1-1, the complete variable domain is DSGVTQTPKHLITATGQRVTLRCSPRSGDLSVYWYQQSLDQGLQFLIQYYNGEERAKGNILERFSAQQFPDLHSELNLSSLELGDSALYFCASSVNSGTTGYTEAFFGQGTRLTVV.

This clonotype was detected only a few times. CDR3: CASSAQTTGASEQYF. For the CDR3, the DNA is TGTGCCAGCAGCGCCCAAACTACAGGGGCAAGCGAGCAGTACTTC. The chain couples TRBV6-1 to TRBJ2-7, with 7 bases matching TRBD1. Germline V gene data show CDR1 as MNHNS and CDR2 as SASEGT. The CDR3 contains 15 residues. Germline trimming cut 6 bases from V and 6 bases from J; bases unmatched to any gene: 14.

In its sample, this clonotype was seen a few times. This chain uses TRBV11-3 with TRBJ2-3; D remains unclear. V lost 5 bases to trimming and J lost 0 bases, with 12 bases between them. This CDR3 spans 15 amino acids. Looked up from germline, CDR1 is SGHNT and CDR2 is YENEEA. The CDR3 region has the DNA TGTGCCAGCAGCAAAGTGGGGTCTAGCACAGATACGCAGTATTTT. It codes for CASSKVGSSTDTQYF.

This clonotype was seen a few times. The junction departs from the called germline gene at one end, perhaps through a read error. The CDR3 sequence is CATSTEGRSWEIQYF. DNA of the CDR3: TGTGCCACCAGCACCGAGGGACGGTCTTGGGAGATCCAGTACTTC. The chain couples TRBV24-1 to TRBJ2-5; D may match TRBD1 or TRBD2 (5 bases each). Germline values: CDR1 KGHDR, CDR2 SFDVKD. This CDR3 has 15 residues.

This clonotype came up a few times. V gene TRBV12-3 or TRBV12-4 combines with J gene TRBJ1-5; D not resolved. CDR3 length equals 13 residues. The V and J ends lost 7 bases and 3 bases respectively, with 10 bases between them. The CDR3 region is CASTPAINQPQHF. The CDR3 DNA follows: TGTGCCAGCACCCCGGCGATCAATCAGCCCCAGCATTTT.

The rearrangement joins TRBV6-1 to TRBJ2-5, with 7 bases that match TRBD1. The CDR3 has 15 residues. The germline CDR1 and CDR2 sequences are MNHNS and SASEGT. V shed 2 bases and J 2 bases; nucleotides not matched to a gene: 5. This CDR3 reads CASSEPGQTQETQYF. CDR3 DNA: TGTGCCAGCAGTGAACCGGGACAGACTCAAGAGACCCAGTACTTC.

This clonotype has more than one count but fewer than ten. DNA for the CDR3: TGTGCCAGCAGCTTAGTTGTGGGAAGCGTCTACAATGAGCAGTTCTTC. As protein: CASSLVVGSVYNEQFF. The chain carries TRBV7-6 and TRBJ2-1; D remains ambiguous. The V and J ends lost 1 base and 3 bases respectively, with 13 bases between them. Per the germline V gene, CDR1 is SGHVS and CDR2 is FNYEAQ. This CDR3 is 16 amino acids long.

The rearrangement uses TRBV2 and TRBJ2-4; D is undetermined. CDR3 length: 16 residues. V was trimmed by 10 bases and J by 6 bases, leaving 25 bases between them. CDR1 and CDR2 from the germline V gene are SNHLY and FYNNEI. The CDR3 loop reads CATQSPATTLLNIQYF. In nucleotides, the CDR3 is TGTGCCACCCAGAGTCCCGCCACCACTCTATTAAACATTCAGTACTTC.

The genes are TRBV10-3 and TRBJ1-2; 9 bases fit TRBD1. CDR1 ENHRY and CDR2 SYGVKD come from the germline V gene. The CDR3 is 13 residues long. The V gene end was trimmed by 4 bases and the J gene end by 4 bases; junction bases not matched to a gene: 1. The DNA for the CDR3 is TGTGCCATCAGTGGGGACAGGGTCTATGGCTACACCTTC. Translation: CAISGDRVYGYTF.

This chain joins TRBV24-1 and TRBJ2-1; 9 nucleotides line up with TRBD2. The CDR3 has 16 amino acids. V lost 0 bases, J lost 5 bases, and 4 bases stayed unmatched. Germline CDR1 KGHDR, CDR2 SFDVKD. In DNA form, the CDR3 reads TGTGCCACCAGTGATTTGGTAGCGGGAGTTAACAATGAGCAGTTCTTC. Protein: CATSDLVAGVNNEQFF.